These 20 T cell receptor beta chains were all obtained from the same sample, sequenced in a study of glioma-infiltrating T cells after dendritic cell vaccination. Only in-frame clones appear in the TCRdb table, and some are missing; sequencing was by immunoSEQ multiplex PCR. The sample records roughly 100,000 clones, nearly 90% being singletons. Time point in this sample: after dendritic cell vaccination, including at tumor progression/relapse. The sample consisted of blood, taken after dendritic cell vaccination. These receptor sequences come from a human donor with glioblastoma.

The genes are TRBV11-2 and TRBJ1-5; no clear D. Trimming pared 1 base from V and 0 bases from J, leaving 4 bases between. The CDR3 consists of 14 residues. CDR1 and CDR2 (germline): SGHAT, FQNNGV. The CDR3 spells CASSLASSNQPQHF. CDR3 sequence (DNA): TGTGCCAGCAGCTTAGCCAGTAGCAATCAGCCCCAGCATTTT.

The chain uses TRBV5-4 and TRBJ2-5; 7 bases match TRBD2. V trimming: 4 bases; J trimming: 0 bases; junction bases outside the gene matches: 3. The CDR3 runs 14 residues. The V gene's germline CDR1 is SGHNT and CDR2 YYREEE (reference sequence). For the CDR3, the DNA is TGTGCCAGCAGCAAAGCGGGAAACCAAGAGACCCAGTACTTC. Translating it yields CASSKAGNQETQYF.

The chain is built from TRBV5-1 and TRBJ2-3; 8 bases map to TRBD2. In germline, CDR1 is SGHRS, CDR2 YFSETQ. The CDR3 length is 15 residues. The junction had 5 bases not matched to a gene; V was cut back by 3 bases and J by 2 bases. For the CDR3, the DNA is TGCGCCAGCAGCTCATCCGGGGGGGACACAGATACGCAGTATTTT. It specifies CASSSSGGDTDTQYF.

V gene TRBV6-6 combines with J gene TRBJ2-3, with TRBD1 matching over 7 bases. The CDR3 is 14 amino acids. Germline assignment: CDR1 MNHNY and CDR2 SVGAGI (reference sequence). Trimming cost V 6 bases and J 0 bases; bases outside gene matches: 3. The CDR3 spells CASRRGGSTDTQYF. The CDR3 nucleotides are TGTGCCAGCAGAAGAGGGGGCAGCACAGATACGCAGTATTTT.

CDR3 sequence reads: CAWTSGGSSYEQYF. CDR3 nucleotide sequence: TGTGCCTGGACTAGCGGGGGATCTTCCTACGAGCAGTACTTC. The V and J genes are TRBV30 and TRBJ2-7, with 10 bases aligning to TRBD2. The germline V gene encodes CDR1 GTSNPN and CDR2 SVGIG (reference sequence). V was pared by 4 bases and J by 1 base, with 4 bases of the junction left unmatched. This CDR3 has 14 amino acids.

This chain links TRBV5-1 with TRBJ2-1; 13 bases match TRBD2. V shed 4 bases and J 6 bases; nucleotides not matched to a gene: 13. In germline, CDR1 is SGHRS, CDR2 YFSETQ. This CDR3 is built from 18 residues. The CDR3 sequence is CASSRGEPGLAGPNEQFF. The CDR3 DNA sequence: TGCGCCAGCAGCCGAGGGGAGCCGGGACTAGCGGGACCCAATGAGCAGTTCTTC.

This chain uses TRBV19 with TRBJ2-1; possible D gene TRBD2, 6 bases. The CDR3 loop spans 14 amino acids. Trimming cost V 4 bases and J 10 bases, with 17 bases left between them. CDR1 and CDR2 from the germline V gene are LNHDA and SQIVND (reference sequence). The CDR3 loop is CASSSSGAAGEQFF. CDR3 sequence (DNA): TGTGCCAGTAGTAGTAGCGGAGCTGCTGGGGAGCAGTTCTTC.

This clone was picked up one time. The rearrangement links TRBV29-1 to TRBJ2-6, with D maybe TRBD2 (5 bases). Between the trimmed V and J ends, which lost 5 bases and 2 bases, there was a span of 7 bases. Germline loops: CDR1 SQVTM, CDR2 ANQGSEA. This CDR3 region has 13 residues. The CDR3 is CSVRGTGANVLTF. The CDR3 DNA follows: TGCAGCGTTCGGGGAACTGGGGCCAACGTCCTGACTTTC.

This rearrangement joins TRBV5-6 to TRBJ2-7; 8 bases are shared with TRBD2. Germline V CDR1 and CDR2: SGHDT, YYEEEE. The CDR3 extends over 13 amino acids. The junction had 4 bases not matched to a gene; V was cut back by 2 bases and J by 6 bases. CDR3 nucleotide sequence: TGTGCCAGCAGCTTTACGGGGGGGCGCGAGCAGTACTTC. Translating gives CASSFTGGREQYF.

The genes are TRBV7-3 and TRBJ2-2; possibly TRBD2 for D (6 bases). Trimming removed 5 bases from V and 5 bases from J, with 15 bases in between. CDR1 is SGHTA, CDR2 FQGTGA, per germline. The CDR3 is 15 residues long. The DNA for the CDR3 is TGTGCCAGCAGCCATGAGGACTACGGGACCGGGGAGCTGTTTTTT. It yields the protein CASSHEDYGTGELFF.

The chain links TRBV6-6 to TRBJ1-2, with 9 bases matching TRBD1. The CDR3 is 15 residues long. Germline CDR1 and CDR2: MNHNY and SVGAGI (reference sequence). V shed 7 bases, J shed 3 bases, and the junction held 9 bases outside the gene matches. CDR3 sequence (DNA): TGTGCCAGCACCCTAGCCCGGACAGGGGACTATGGCTACACCTTC. It is translated as CASTLARTGDYGYTF.

In nucleotides, the CDR3 is TGCGCCAGCAGCCAAGAGATGAGTCAGTTCTTC. Its translation: CASSQEMSQFF. J is TRBJ2-1 and V is TRBV4-1; D ambiguous. Trimming removed 0 bases at V and 13 bases at J, with 7 bases between. This CDR3 is 11 amino acids long. Per the germline V gene, CDR1 is MGHRA and CDR2 is YSYEKL.

The V and J genes are TRBV27 and TRBJ2-7, with 9 positions matching TRBD1. V shed 5 bases and J 2 bases; nucleotides not matched to a gene: 7. This CDR3 spans 15 amino acids. Germline values: CDR1 MNHEY, CDR2 SMNVEV (reference sequence). For the CDR3, the DNA is TGTGCCAGCAGTGCCCAAACAGGGGGCCCCTACGAGCAGTACTTC. The encoded protein is CASSAQTGGPYEQYF.

This clone was counted a single time. The chain is built from TRBV5-4 and TRBJ2-5, with 7 bases matching TRBD1. Germline CDR1 reads SGHNT; CDR2 reads YYREEE (reference sequence). This CDR3 contains 15 residues. After removal of 0 bases from V and 5 bases from J, the junction contained 7 bases not matched to a gene. CDR3 bases: TGTGCCAGCAGCTTGGGACGAACAGGGGTGGAGACCCAGTACTTC. Translating gives CASSLGRTGVETQYF.

This sequence joins TRBV2 and TRBJ2-1; 11 bases agree with TRBD2. J gave up 4 bases and V 6 bases, and 5 bases lay outside the gene matches. CDR3 length: 15 amino acids. Germline V CDR1 and CDR2: SNHLY, FYNNEI. CDR3 nucleotide sequence: TGTGCCAGCAGCCTTCTAGCGGGGGGTTACAATGAGCAGTTCTTC. This translates into CASSLLAGGYNEQFF.

This clone has more than one count but fewer than ten. The chain links TRBV2 to TRBJ2-3, with 12 bases that match TRBD2. After removal of 6 bases from V and 5 bases from J, the junction contained 9 bases not matched to a gene. The CDR3 consists of 16 residues. From germline, CDR1 is SNHLY and CDR2 FYNNEI. This CDR3 reads CASRSTSGGGGDTQYF. Written as DNA, the CDR3 is TGTGCCAGCAGATCGACTAGCGGGGGTGGTGGAGATACGCAGTATTTT. Complete variable domain (other parts from reference TRBV2 and TRBJ2-3): EPEVTQTPSHQVTQMGQEVILRCVPISNHLYFYWYRQILGQKVEFLVSFYNNEISEKSEIFDDQFSVERPDGSNFTLKIRSTKLEDSAMYFCASRSTSGGGGDTQYFGPGTRLTVL.

The rearrangement uses TRBV6-6 and TRBJ1-2, with 7 positions matching TRBD1. With 5 bases clipped from V and 6 bases from J, the junction kept 3 bases outside the gene matches. The CDR3 consists of 12 residues. Germline V gene sequence: CDR1 MNHNY, CDR2 SVGAGI (reference sequence). CDR3: CASSQGQDGYTF. CDR3 bases: TGTGCCAGCAGTCAAGGACAGGATGGCTACACCTTC.

The J gene is TRBJ2-7, the V gene TRBV4-1, with 9 bases identical to TRBD1. J gave up 1 base and V 3 bases, and 7 bases lay outside the gene matches. The CDR3 has 16 amino acids. CDR1 and CDR2 from the germline V gene are MGHRA and YSYEKL. CDR3 DNA sequence: TGCGCCAGCAGCCAGGAGACAGGGGGTATATCCTACGAGCAGTACTTC. Translation gives CASSQETGGISYEQYF.

This chain links TRBV27 with TRBJ1-1, with TRBD1 matching over 12 bases. V shed 3 bases, J shed 6 bases, and the junction held 2 bases outside the gene matches. The CDR3 runs 14 residues. Germline V gives CDR1 MNHEY, CDR2 SMNVEV (reference sequence). The CDR3 DNA reads as TGTGCCAGCAGTTTGGGGACAGGGGGCTCTGAAGCTTTCTTT. Protein product: CASSLGTGGSEAFF.

The V gene is TRBV6-1, the J gene TRBJ2-7, with a possible D match to TRBD1 (6 bases). CDR3 length: 13 amino acids. V shed 2 bases and J shed 5 bases, with 10 bases lying between them. Per the germline V gene, CDR1 is MNHNS and CDR2 is SASEGT. CDR3 sequence reads: CASSERGTHEQYF. The CDR3 DNA follows: TGTGCCAGCAGTGAAAGGGGGACCCACGAGCAGTACTTC.